A selection of T cell receptor beta chains follows, all from one sample in a study of T cell repertoires in cytomegalovirus infection. TCRdb redid the calling of the reads with MiXCR, one entry per CDR3 protein. In the table there are some 390,000 distinct CDR3 sequences, approximately 18% of which are singletons. Sample: PBMCs. All receptors come from a human donor in good health (CMV status not recorded). Some clones in this sample may be carry-over from other donors' samples. The CDR3 runs from the conserved cysteine through the conserved F or W. Each record gives: V gene, D gene, clone size, J gene, CDR3 DNA, CDR3 protein. D genes are given only for firm matches. The listing skips clone size in some rows; elsewhere it reads once, few, many or a size class.

V gene: TRBV7-9
D gene: .
clone size: few
J gene: TRBJ2-1
CDR3 DNA: TGTGCCAGCAGCCCGCTTCGGGTAAATCGGGACGGTGAGCAGTTCTTC
CDR3 protein: CASSPLRVNRDGEQFF

V gene: TRBV11-2
D gene: .
clone size: .
J gene: TRBJ2-5
CDR3 DNA: TGTGCCAGCAACCGGAACAACTACCAAGAGACCCAGTACTTC
CDR3 protein: CASNRNNYQETQYF

V gene: TRBV7-2
D gene: .
clone size: .
J gene: TRBJ2-7
CDR3 DNA: TGTGCCAGCAGCACCCGGACAAGAATGGGCTACGAGCAGTACTTC
CDR3 protein: CASSTRTRMGYEQYF

V gene: TRBV2
D gene: .
clone size: few
J gene: TRBJ1-2
CDR3 DNA: TGTGCCAGCAGTATAAGGCAGGCCTATGGCTACACCTTC
CDR3 protein: CASSIRQAYGYTF

V gene: TRBV6-2/TRBV6-3
D gene: TRBD2
clone size: .
J gene: TRBJ2-5
CDR3 DNA: TGTGCCAGCAGCCAGACTAGCGGGAGCGGAAACCAGTACTTC
CDR3 protein: CASSQTSGSGNQYF

V gene: TRBV12-3/TRBV12-4
D gene: .
clone size: many
J gene: TRBJ2-2
CDR3 DNA: TGTGCCAGCAGTTTAGAAGATACCGGGGAGCTGTTTTTT
CDR3 protein: CASSLEDTGELFF

V gene: TRBV4-1
D gene: TRBD2
clone size: few
J gene: TRBJ2-1
CDR3 DNA: TGCGCCAGCAGCCAAACCGGGGCGGGGGGTGAGCAGTTCTTC
CDR3 protein: CASSQTGAGGEQFF

V gene: TRBV7-2
D gene: .
clone size: many
J gene: TRBJ2-5
CDR3 DNA: TGTGCCAGCAGCTTGCAGGGCACGGAAGAGACCCAGTACTTC
CDR3 protein: CASSLQGTEETQYF

V gene: TRBV11-2
D gene: .
clone size: many
J gene: TRBJ1-3
CDR3 DNA: TGTGCCAGCAGCCGAATCAGAAGGGATCTATCTGGAAACACCATATATTTT
CDR3 protein: CASSRIRRDLSGNTIYF

V gene: TRBV5-6
D gene: .
clone size: many
J gene: TRBJ1-2
CDR3 DNA: TGTGCCAGCAGCCTCATTCGGATTAACTATGGCTACACCTTC
CDR3 protein: CASSLIRINYGYTF

V gene: TRBV20-1
D gene: .
clone size: few
J gene: TRBJ1-1
CDR3 DNA: TGCAGTGCTAGGGCATCCCCAAACCTTAGACCCGGGAACACTGAAGCTTTCTTT
CDR3 protein: CSARASPNLRPGNTEAFF

V gene: TRBV18
D gene: .
clone size: .
J gene: TRBJ1-1
CDR3 DNA: TGTGCCAGCTCACCACCGATTGGGGGGCTGATGAACACTGAAGCTTTCTTT
CDR3 protein: CASSPPIGGLMNTEAFF

V gene: TRBV6-2/TRBV6-3
D gene: .
clone size: .
J gene: TRBJ2-3
CDR3 DNA: TGTGCCAGCAGTTACTCACCGAACACAGATACGCAGTATTTT
CDR3 protein: CASSYSPNTDTQYF

V gene: TRBV25-1
D gene: .
clone size: once
J gene: TRBJ2-3
CDR3 DNA: TGTGCCAGCAGTGAAATGTGGGACGCATCTAGCACAGATACGCAGTATTTT
CDR3 protein: CASSEMWDASSTDTQYF

V gene: TRBV7-2
D gene: TRBD1
clone size: many
J gene: TRBJ1-4
CDR3 DNA: TGTGCCAGCAGCTCCAGGGGGTTCGCTAATGAAAAACTGTTTTTT
CDR3 protein: CASSSRGFANEKLFF

V gene: TRBV7-9
D gene: .
clone size: many
J gene: TRBJ2-1
CDR3 DNA: TGTGCCAGCAGCCCCCATCGGTCCGTGGCCAATGAGCAGTTCTTC
CDR3 protein: CASSPHRSVANEQFF

V gene: TRBV10-3
D gene: TRBD2
clone size: few
J gene: TRBJ2-7
CDR3 DNA: TGTGCCATCAGTGATTGGGAGGGTACCTACGAGCAGTACTTC
CDR3 protein: CAISDWEGTYEQYF

V gene: TRBV19
D gene: .
clone size: few
J gene: TRBJ2-5
CDR3 DNA: TGTGCCAGTAGTATGCGGGAGACCCAGTACTTC
CDR3 protein: CASSMRETQYF

V gene: TRBV7-2
D gene: .
clone size: few
J gene: TRBJ2-5
CDR3 DNA: TGTGCCAGCAGCTTGGACTTCCGGACGAGAGAGACCCAGTACTTC
CDR3 protein: CASSLDFRTRETQYF

V gene: TRBV20-1
D gene: .
clone size: .
J gene: TRBJ2-3
CDR3 DNA: TGCAGTGCTAGGCCGTTTGGGGGGCGGGTAATCACAGATACGCAGTATTTT
CDR3 protein: CSARPFGGRVITDTQYF

V gene: TRBV10-3
D gene: .
clone size: once
J gene: TRBJ2-3
CDR3 DNA: TGTGCCATCAGCCCACAGGGAAGAGATACGCAGTATTTT
CDR3 protein: CAISPQGRDTQYF

V gene: TRBV19
D gene: .
clone size: many
J gene: TRBJ1-4
CDR3 DNA: TGTGCCTCTTACAGAGACCCTAATGAAAAACTGTTTTTT
CDR3 protein: CASYRDPNEKLFF

V gene: TRBV2
D gene: TRBD1
clone size: few
J gene: TRBJ1-2
CDR3 DNA: TGTGCCAGCAGTGTCGTGACAGGGGTAATTGGCTACACCTTC
CDR3 protein: CASSVVTGVIGYTF